The rows below give T cell receptor beta chains drawn from one sample of a study of cytotoxic CD8 clonotypes in ibrutinib-treated CLL. Using immunoSEQ multiplex PCR, the repertoire was profiled, and TCRdb retains in-frame clones only, with some absent. The data hold 130,000 to 150,000 clones, with around three quarters observed a single time. This specimen consisted of PBMCs, obtained after 12 months of ibrutinib treatment. The receptors here all came from a human donor with chronic lymphocytic leukemia. The CDR3 runs from the conserved cysteine through the conserved F or W.

V | CDR3
TRBV15 | CATSRDSSSGRAFLYEQFF
TRBV28 | CASSFAWTSGRTDTQYF
TRBV6-5 | CASSYSSGNGYTF
TRBV6-1 | CASSKTGPEKLFF
TRBV19 | CASSMMGVGAIYGYTF
TRBV19 | CASSVGQNEAFF
TRBV2 | CASSVDLGGHNEQFF
TRBV6-5 | CASSRLPGVSYGYTF
TRBV29-1 | CSVGTGGGYTF
TRBV7-9 | CASSPREQNTGELFF
TRBV27 | CASSPRNIWGRGDEKLFF
TRBV29-1 | CSVDGGNEQFF
TRBV6-6 | CASSKGTIADTQYF
TRBV7-2 | CASSLGRDSGGTDTQYF
TRBV30 | CAWSNNNEQFF
TRBV5-1 | CASSWDSNSYEQYF
TRBV6-5 | CASSYSGTGSYEQYF